This T cell receptor (beta chain) derives from a study of T cell clonality in common variable immunodeficiency. Germline V gene data show CDR1 as SNHLY and CDR2 as FYNNEI. The CDR3 extends over 11 amino acids. In its sample, this clone was seen a few times. The antigen is undetermined. The CDR3 end lies 3 residues beyond the end of the read and is filled in from the germline J gene. Control and CVID samples contributed equal amounts of genomic DNA. TCRdb's copy holds only in-frame clones and misses some; the assay was immunoSEQ multiplex PCR. Captured here are tens of thousands of clones, none seen once; the top ten comprise around 9.5%. Study-level findings and limits: Fewer deletions and N-nucleotide insertions were reportedly seen in common variable immunodeficiency TCR beta sequences. Links between repertoire features and CVID complications were heterogeneity-limited. CVID subjects shared fewer TCRbeta clones than healthy controls did.

What was sequenced was peripheral blood mononuclear cells. This TCR derives from a person between 18 and 75 years old in good health. The V call is TRBV2, the J call TRBJ1-2, with D perhaps TRBD1 (5 bases). The sequenced part of the CDR3 DNA is TGTGCCAGCAGTGAGGGACTAGCC. It is translated as CASSEGLA. The whole CDR3 protein is CASSEGLAYTF.